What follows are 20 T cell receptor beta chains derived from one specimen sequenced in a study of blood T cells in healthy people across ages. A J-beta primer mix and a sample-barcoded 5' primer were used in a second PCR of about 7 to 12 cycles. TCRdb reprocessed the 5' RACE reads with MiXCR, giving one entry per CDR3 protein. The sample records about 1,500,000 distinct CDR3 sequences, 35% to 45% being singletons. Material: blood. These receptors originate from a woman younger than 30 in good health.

DNA of the CDR3: TGCAGCGTGGGACAGATCATGAACACTGAAGCTTTCTTT. Its protein product is CSVGQIMNTEAFF. The J gene is TRBJ1-1, the V gene TRBV29-1; 7 bases agree with TRBD1. V trimming: 6 bases; J trimming: 0 bases; junction bases outside the gene matches: 4. CDR1 and CDR2 from the germline V gene are SQVTM and ANQGSEA. The CDR3 runs to 13 residues.

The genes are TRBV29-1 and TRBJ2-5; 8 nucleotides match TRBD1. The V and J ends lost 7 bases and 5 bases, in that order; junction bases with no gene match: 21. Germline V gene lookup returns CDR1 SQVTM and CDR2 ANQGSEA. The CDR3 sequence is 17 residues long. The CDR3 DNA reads TGCAGCGCCCAGGAGAGGGACAGGTCTTTGAGGGAGGAGACCCAGTACTTC. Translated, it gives CSAQERDRSLREETQYF.

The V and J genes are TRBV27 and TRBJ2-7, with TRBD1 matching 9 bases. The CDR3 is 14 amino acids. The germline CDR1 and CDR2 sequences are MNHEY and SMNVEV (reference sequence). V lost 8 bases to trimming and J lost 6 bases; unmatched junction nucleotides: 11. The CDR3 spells CASAIKQGAVEQYF. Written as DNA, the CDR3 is TGTGCCAGCGCAATCAAACAGGGGGCGGTCGAGCAGTACTTC.

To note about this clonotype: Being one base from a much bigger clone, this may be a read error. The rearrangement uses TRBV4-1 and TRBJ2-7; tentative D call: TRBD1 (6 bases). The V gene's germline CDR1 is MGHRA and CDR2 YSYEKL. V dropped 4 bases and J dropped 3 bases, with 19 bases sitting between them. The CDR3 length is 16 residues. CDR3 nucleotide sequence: TGCGCCAGCAGCCGTGCGACCGGGACAATGTTCTACGAGCAGTACTTC. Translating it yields CASSRATGTMFYEQYF.

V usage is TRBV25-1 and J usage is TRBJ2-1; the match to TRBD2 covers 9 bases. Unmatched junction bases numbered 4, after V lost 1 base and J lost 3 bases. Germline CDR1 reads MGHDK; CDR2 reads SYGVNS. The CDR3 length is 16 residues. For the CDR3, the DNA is TGTGCCAGCAGTGAATGGCGGGGGGGCCGCTACAATGAGCAGTTCTTC. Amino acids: CASSEWRGGRYNEQFF.

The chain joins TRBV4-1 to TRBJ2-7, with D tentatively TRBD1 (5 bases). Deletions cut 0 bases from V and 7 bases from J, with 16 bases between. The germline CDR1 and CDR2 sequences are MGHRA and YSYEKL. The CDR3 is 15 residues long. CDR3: CASSQEGQDYNEQYF. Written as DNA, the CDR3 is TGCGCCAGCAGCCAAGAGGGGCAGGATTACAATGAGCAGTACTTC.

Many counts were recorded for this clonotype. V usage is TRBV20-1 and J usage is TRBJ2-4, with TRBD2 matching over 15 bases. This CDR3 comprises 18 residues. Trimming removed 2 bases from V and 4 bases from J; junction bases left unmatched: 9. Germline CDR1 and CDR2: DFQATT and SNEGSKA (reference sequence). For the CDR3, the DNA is TGCAGTGCTAGACACGGGACTAGCGGGAGGCCGGCGAAAAACATTCAGTACTTC. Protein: CSARHGTSGRPAKNIQYF.

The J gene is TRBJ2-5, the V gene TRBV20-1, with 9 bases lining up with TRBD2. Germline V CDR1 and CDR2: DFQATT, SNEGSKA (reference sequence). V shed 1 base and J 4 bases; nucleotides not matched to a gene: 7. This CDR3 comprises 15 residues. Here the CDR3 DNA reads TGCAGTGCTAGAGTTAGCGGGGGAGCACGAGAGACCCAGTACTTC. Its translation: CSARVSGGARETQYF.

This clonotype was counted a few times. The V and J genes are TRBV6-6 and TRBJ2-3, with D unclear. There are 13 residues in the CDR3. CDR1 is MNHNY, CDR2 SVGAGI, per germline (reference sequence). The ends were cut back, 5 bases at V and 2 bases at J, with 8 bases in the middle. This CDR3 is CASSDPITDTQYF. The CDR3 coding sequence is TGTGCCAGCAGTGACCCGATCACAGATACGCAGTATTTT.

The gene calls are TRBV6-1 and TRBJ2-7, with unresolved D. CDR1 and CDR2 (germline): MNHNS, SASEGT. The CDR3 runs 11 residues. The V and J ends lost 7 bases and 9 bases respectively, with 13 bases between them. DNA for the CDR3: TGTGCCAGCATGGTACAGTATGGGCAGTACTTC. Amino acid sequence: CASMVQYGQYF.

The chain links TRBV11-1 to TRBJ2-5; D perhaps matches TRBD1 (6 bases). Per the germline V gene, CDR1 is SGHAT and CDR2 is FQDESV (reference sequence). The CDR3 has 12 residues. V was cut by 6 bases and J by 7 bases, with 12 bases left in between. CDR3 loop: CASRYQQGTQYF. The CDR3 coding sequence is TGTGCCAGCAGATACCAACAGGGGACCCAGTACTTC.

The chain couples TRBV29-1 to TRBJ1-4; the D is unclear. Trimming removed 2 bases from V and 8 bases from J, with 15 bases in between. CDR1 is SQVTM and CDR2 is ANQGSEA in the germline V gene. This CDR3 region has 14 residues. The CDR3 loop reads CSVEPYGLGEKLFF. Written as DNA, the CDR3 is TGCAGCGTTGAACCCTACGGGTTGGGGGAAAAACTGTTTTTT.

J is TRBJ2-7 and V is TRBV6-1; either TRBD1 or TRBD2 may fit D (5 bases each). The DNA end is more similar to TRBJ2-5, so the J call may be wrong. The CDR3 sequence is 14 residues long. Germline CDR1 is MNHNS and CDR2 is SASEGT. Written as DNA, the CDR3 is TGTGCCACCCGGGGACGTATAGAAGGAGAGACCCAGTACTTC. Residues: CATRGRIEGETQYF.

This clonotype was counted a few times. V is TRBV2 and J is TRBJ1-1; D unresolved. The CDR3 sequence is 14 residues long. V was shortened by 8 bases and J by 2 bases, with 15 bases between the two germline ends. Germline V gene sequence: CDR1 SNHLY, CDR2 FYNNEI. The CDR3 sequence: CASSPALANTEAFF. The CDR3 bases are TGTGCCAGCTCCCCGGCCCTTGCCAACACTGAAGCTTTCTTT.

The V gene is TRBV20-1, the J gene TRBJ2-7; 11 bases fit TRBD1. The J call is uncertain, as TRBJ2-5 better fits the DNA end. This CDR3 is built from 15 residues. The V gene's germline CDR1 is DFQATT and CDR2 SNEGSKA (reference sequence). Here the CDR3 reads CSAQSGTGGQETQYF. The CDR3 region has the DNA TGCAGTGCTCAATCCGGGACAGGGGGTCAGGAGACCCAGTACTTC.

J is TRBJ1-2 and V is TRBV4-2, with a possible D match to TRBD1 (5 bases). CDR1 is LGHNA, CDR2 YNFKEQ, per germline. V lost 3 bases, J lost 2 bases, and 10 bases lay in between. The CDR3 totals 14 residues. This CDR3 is CASSHEGPNYGYTF. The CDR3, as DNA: TGTGCCAGCAGCCACGAGGGACCCAACTATGGCTACACCTTC.

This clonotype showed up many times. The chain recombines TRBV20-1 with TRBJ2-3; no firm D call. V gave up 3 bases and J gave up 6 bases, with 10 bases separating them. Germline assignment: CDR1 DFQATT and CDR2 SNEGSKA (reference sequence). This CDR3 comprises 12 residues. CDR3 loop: CSASKTSDTQYF. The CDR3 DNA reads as TGCAGTGCTAGTAAGACGTCGGATACGCAGTATTTT.

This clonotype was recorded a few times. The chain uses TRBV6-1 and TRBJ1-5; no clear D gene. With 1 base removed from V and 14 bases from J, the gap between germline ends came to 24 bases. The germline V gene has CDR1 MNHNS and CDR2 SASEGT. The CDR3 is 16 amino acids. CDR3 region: CASSEGTAKRLGWEHF. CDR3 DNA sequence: TGTGCCAGCAGTGAAGGGACGGCAAAACGCTTAGGGTGGGAGCATTTT.

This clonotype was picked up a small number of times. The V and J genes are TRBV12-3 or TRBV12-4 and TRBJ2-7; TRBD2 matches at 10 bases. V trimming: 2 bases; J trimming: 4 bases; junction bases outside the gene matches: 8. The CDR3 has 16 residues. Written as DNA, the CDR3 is TGTGCCAGCAGTTTACCAGCGGGGGGGCCTGGGTACGAGCAGTACTTC. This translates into CASSLPAGGPGYEQYF.

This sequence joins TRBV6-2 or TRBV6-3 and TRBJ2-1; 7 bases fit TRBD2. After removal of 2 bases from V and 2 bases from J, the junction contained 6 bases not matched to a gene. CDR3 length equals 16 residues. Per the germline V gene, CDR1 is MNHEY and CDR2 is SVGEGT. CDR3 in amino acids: CASSYSGVTPYNEQFF. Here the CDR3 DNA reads TGTGCCAGCAGTTACAGCGGGGTGACGCCCTACAATGAGCAGTTCTTC.